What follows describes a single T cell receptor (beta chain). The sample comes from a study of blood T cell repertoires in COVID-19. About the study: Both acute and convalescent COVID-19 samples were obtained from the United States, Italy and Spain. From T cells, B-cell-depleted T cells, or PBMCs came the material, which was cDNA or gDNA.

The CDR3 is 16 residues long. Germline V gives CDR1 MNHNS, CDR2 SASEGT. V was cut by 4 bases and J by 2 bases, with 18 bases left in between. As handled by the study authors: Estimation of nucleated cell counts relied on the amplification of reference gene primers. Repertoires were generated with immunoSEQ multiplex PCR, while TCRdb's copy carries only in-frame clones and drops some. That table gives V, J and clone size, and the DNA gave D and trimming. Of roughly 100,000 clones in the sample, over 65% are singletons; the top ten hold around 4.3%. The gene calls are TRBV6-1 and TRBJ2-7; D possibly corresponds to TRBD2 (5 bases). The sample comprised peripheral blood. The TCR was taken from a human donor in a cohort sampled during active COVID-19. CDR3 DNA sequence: TGTGCCAGCAGTGGAAAGGGTGGACGAGGGCCCTACGAGCAGTACTTC. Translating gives CASSGKGGRGPYEQYF.